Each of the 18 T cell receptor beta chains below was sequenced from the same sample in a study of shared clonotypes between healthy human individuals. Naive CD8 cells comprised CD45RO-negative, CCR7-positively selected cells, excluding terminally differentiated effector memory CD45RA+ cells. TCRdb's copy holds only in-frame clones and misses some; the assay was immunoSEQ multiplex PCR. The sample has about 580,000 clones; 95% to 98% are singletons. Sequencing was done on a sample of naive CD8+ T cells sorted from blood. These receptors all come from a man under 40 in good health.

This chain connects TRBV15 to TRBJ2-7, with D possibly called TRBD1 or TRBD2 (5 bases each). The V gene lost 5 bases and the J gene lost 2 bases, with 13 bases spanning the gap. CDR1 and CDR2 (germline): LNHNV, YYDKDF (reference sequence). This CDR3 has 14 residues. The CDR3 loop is CATSDRDQTYEQYF. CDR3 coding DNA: TGTGCCACCAGCGACCGGGACCAAACCTACGAGCAGTACTTC.

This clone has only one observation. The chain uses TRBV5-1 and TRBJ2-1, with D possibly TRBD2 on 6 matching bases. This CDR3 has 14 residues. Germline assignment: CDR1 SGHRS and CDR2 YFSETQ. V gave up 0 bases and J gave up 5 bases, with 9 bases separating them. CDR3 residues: CASSLEGTHNEQFF. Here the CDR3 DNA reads TGCGCCAGCAGCTTGGAAGGGACTCACAATGAGCAGTTCTTC.

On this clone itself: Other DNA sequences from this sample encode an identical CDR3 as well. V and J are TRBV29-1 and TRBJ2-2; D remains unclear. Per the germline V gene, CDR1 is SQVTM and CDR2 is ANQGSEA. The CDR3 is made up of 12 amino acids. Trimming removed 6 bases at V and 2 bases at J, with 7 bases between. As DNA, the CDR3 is TGCAGCGTGGACCCAAACACCGGGGAGCTGTTTTTT. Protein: CSVDPNTGELFF.

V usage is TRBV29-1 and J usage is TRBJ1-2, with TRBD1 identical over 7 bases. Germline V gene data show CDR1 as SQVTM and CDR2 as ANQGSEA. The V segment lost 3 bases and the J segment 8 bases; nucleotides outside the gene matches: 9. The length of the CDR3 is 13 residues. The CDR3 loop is CSVDNRGPEGYTF. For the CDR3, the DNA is TGCAGCGTTGATAACAGGGGCCCGGAAGGCTACACCTTC.

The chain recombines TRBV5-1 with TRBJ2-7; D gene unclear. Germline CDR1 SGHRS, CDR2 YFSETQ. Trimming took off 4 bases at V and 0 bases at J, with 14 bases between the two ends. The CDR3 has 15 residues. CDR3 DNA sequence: TGCGCCAGCAGCGCTTACTCGTCTCCCTCCTACGAGCAGTACTTC. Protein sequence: CASSAYSSPSYEQYF.

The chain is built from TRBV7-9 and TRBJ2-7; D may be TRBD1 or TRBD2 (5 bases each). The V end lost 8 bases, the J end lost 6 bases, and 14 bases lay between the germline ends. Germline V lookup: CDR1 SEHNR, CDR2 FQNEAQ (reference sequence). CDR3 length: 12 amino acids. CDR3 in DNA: TGTGCCAGCCTCGGTGAGGGGCGCGAGCAGTACTTC. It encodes CASLGEGREQYF.

CDR3 protein: CASSLEGGHSYEQYF. CDR3 DNA sequence: TGTGCCAGCAGCTTAGAGGGAGGGCACTCCTACGAGCAGTACTTC. The chain carries TRBV7-2 and TRBJ2-7; TRBD2 matches 7 bases. J gave up 0 bases and V 1 base, and 3 bases lay outside the gene matches. There are 15 residues in the CDR3. Germline CDR1 reads SGHTA; CDR2 reads FQGNSA.

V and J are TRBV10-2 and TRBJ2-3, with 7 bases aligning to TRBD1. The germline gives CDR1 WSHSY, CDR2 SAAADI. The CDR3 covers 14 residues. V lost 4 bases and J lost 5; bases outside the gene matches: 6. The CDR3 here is CASSATGLGDTQYF. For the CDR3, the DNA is TGCGCCAGCAGTGCGACAGGGCTTGGAGATACGCAGTATTTT.

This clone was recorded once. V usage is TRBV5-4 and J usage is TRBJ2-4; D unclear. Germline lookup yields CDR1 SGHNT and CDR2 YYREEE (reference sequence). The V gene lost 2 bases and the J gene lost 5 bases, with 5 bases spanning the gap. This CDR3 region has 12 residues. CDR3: CASSFGQNIQYF. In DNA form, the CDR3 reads TGTGCCAGCAGCTTTGGGCAAAACATTCAGTACTTC.

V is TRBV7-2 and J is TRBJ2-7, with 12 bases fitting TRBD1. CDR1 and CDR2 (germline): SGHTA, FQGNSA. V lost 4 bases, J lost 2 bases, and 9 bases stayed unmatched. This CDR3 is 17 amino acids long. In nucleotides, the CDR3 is TGTGCCAGCAGCTCCTCCGGGACAGGGGGCTCGACCTACGAGCAGTACTTC. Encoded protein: CASSSSGTGGSTYEQYF.

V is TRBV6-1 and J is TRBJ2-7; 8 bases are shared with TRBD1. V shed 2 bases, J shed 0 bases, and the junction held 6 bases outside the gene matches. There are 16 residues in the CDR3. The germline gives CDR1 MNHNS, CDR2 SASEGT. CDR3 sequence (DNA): TGTGCCAGCAGTGAATGGGGACAGGCCAGCTCCTACGAGCAGTACTTC. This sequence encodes CASSEWGQASSYEQYF.

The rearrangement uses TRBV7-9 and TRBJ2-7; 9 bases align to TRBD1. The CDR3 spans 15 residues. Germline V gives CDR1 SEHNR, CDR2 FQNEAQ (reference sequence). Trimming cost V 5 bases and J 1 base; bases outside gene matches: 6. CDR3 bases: TGTGCCAGCAGCGACCGGACAGGGGCGTCCTACGAGCAGTACTTC. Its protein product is CASSDRTGASYEQYF.

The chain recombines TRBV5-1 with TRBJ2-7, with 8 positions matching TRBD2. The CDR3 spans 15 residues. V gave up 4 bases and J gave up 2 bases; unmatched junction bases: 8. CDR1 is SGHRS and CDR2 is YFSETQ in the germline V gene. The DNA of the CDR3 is TGCGCCAGCAGCCCCTTAGGTAGCGGGACCTACGAGCAGTACTTC. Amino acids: CASSPLGSGTYEQYF.

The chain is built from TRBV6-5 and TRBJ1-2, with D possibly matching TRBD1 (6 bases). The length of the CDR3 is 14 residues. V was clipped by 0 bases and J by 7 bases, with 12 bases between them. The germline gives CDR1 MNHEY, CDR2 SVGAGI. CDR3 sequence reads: CASSYSGGSAGYTF. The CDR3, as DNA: TGTGCCAGCAGTTACTCCGGGGGCTCCGCTGGCTACACCTTC.

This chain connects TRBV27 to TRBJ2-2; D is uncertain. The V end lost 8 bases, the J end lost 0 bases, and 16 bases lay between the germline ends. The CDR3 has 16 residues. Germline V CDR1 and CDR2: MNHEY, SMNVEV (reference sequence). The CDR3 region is CASYDFRPANTGELFF. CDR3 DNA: TGTGCCAGCTACGACTTTAGGCCCGCGAACACCGGGGAGCTGTTTTTT.

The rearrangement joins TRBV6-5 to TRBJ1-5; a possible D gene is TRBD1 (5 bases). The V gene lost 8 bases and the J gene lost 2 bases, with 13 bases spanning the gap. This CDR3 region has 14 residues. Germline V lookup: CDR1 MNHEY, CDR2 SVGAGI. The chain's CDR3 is CASGPREGNQPQHF. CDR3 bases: TGTGCCAGCGGGCCCAGGGAGGGCAATCAGCCCCAGCATTTT.

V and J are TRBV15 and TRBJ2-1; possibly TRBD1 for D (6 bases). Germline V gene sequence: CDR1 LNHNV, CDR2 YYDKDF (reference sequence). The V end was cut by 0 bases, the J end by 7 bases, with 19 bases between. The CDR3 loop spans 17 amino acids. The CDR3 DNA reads TGTGCCACCAGCAGAGAGTCGGACAGCGGAAGGACTAATGAGCAGTTCTTC. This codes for CATSRESDSGRTNEQFF.

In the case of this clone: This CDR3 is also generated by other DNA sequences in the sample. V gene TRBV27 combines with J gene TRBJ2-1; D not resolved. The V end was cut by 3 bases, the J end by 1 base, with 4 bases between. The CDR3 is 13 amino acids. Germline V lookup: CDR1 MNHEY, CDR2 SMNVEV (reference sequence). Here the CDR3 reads CASSLDSYNEQFF. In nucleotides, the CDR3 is TGTGCCAGCAGTTTGGATTCCTACAATGAGCAGTTCTTC.